The 21 T cell receptor beta chains listed next were all sequenced from one sample in a study of human T cells and chemical hapten exposure. TCRdb ran MiXCR on the RACE reads and lists one entry per CDR3 protein. The sample has approximately 100,000 distinct CDR3 sequences; approximately 11% are singletons. The time point here: patch test 1, 2 weeks after DPC sensitization. Treatment described: therapeutic diphenylcyclopropenone sensitization with weekly scalp DPC. Sequencing used whole blood, obtained in connection with sensitization to the hapten diphenylcyclopropenone (DPC). These receptors all stem from a woman aged 40 to 50 with alopecia areata. Some clones in this sample may be carry-over from other donors' samples.

This clonotype was counted many times. This chain joins TRBV5-8 and TRBJ2-7; a possible D gene is TRBD1 (6 bases). Trimming removed 10 bases from V and 3 bases from J, with 11 bases in between. Germline V gene lookup returns CDR1 SGHTS and CDR2 YDEGEE. CDR3 length: 11 residues. Here the CDR3 reads CARKGGYEQYF. The CDR3 DNA reads as TGTGCCCGGAAAGGGGGCTACGAGCAGTACTTC.

This clonotype was seen many times. The chain couples TRBV12-3 or TRBV12-4 to TRBJ1-1; D not resolved. Trimming pared 6 bases from V and 0 bases from J, leaving 14 bases between. CDR3 size: 15 residues. The CDR3: CASSAHITMNTEAFF. CDR3 sequence (DNA): TGTGCCAGCAGCGCCCACATCACCATGAACACTGAAGCTTTCTTT.

Only a few counts were recorded for this clonotype. The J gene is TRBJ2-5, the V gene TRBV20-1; a possible D gene is TRBD2 (5 bases). Trimming shortened V by 1 base and J by 4 bases, and 13 bases separated the two germline ends. Per the germline V gene, CDR1 is DFQATT and CDR2 is SNEGSKA (reference sequence). The CDR3 runs to 14 residues. The CDR3 DNA sequence: TGCAGTGCTAGAGTTACGGGGAGTCGAGAGACCCAGTACTTC. Protein product: CSARVTGSRETQYF.

This clonotype was counted at least ten times. The chain carries TRBV9 and TRBJ2-5; D ambiguous. V was trimmed by 0 bases and J by 5 bases, leaving 11 bases between them. Germline-derived CDR1 and CDR2 are SGDLS and YYNGEE. The CDR3 sequence is 14 residues long. The CDR3 DNA follows: TGTGCCAGCAGCGTAGCTCAGAGTCCTGAGACCCAGTACTTC. This encodes CASSVAQSPETQYF.

This clonotype showed up many times. V is TRBV3-1 and J is TRBJ2-2; 10 bases fit TRBD2. V was pared by 4 bases and J by 4 bases, with 9 bases of the junction left unmatched. Germline V gene sequence: CDR1 LGHDT, CDR2 YNNKEL (reference sequence). The CDR3 is 17 residues long. For the CDR3, the DNA is TGTGCCAGCAGCCGTACCAGCGGGAGGGCGAGCACCGGGGAGCTGTTTTTT. It yields the protein CASSRTSGRASTGELFF.

This clonotype appeared a few times. The gene calls are TRBV6-2 or TRBV6-3 and TRBJ2-1; 16 positions agree with TRBD2. Germline trimming cut 6 bases from V and 6 bases from J; bases unmatched to any gene: 8. Germline loops: CDR1 MNHEY, CDR2 SVGEGT. This CDR3 has 17 amino acids. Here the CDR3 reads CASSDTGTSGRVNEQFF. The CDR3, as DNA: TGTGCCAGCAGCGACACCGGGACTAGCGGGAGGGTCAATGAGCAGTTCTTC.

A few counts support this clonotype. J is TRBJ1-5 and V is TRBV7-8, with D possibly TRBD1 on 6 matching bases. The CDR3 extends over 15 amino acids. Per the germline V gene, CDR1 is SGHVS and CDR2 is FQNEAQ. Deletions cut 1 base from V and 2 bases from J, with 9 bases between. The CDR3 DNA reads TGTGCCAGCAGCTTAGAAGGGGGAGGCAATCAGCCCCAGCATTTT. Amino acid sequence: CASSLEGGGNQPQHF. The variable domain in full, with the rest retrieved from reference TRBV7-8 and TRBJ1-5, is GAGVSQSPRYKVAKRGQDVALRCDPISGHVSLFWYQQALGQGPEFLTYFQNEAQLDKSGLPSDRFFAERPEGSVSTLKIQRTQQEDSAVYLCASSLEGGGNQPQHFGDGTRLSIL.

V usage is TRBV20-1 and J usage is TRBJ1-1, with unresolved D. The V gene lost 3 bases and the J gene lost 1 base, with 6 bases spanning the gap. Germline CDR1 and CDR2: DFQATT and SNEGSKA (reference sequence). This CDR3 comprises 12 residues. CDR3 bases: TGCAGTGCTAGGCGGAGGAACACTGAAGCTTTCTTT. Its translation is CSARRRNTEAFF.

The chain links TRBV7-9 to TRBJ2-4; 10 bases are shared with TRBD1. V lost 1 base and J lost 8; bases outside the gene matches: 2. The CDR3 sequence is 14 residues long. CDR1 is SEHNR and CDR2 is FQNEAQ in the germline V gene (reference sequence). CDR3 bases: TGTGCCAGCAGCTTAGGACAGGGGGCGGACATTCAGTACTTC. Protein product: CASSLGQGADIQYF.

This chain connects TRBV28 to TRBJ2-3; 7 bases are shared with TRBD2. V shed 7 bases and J 3 bases; nucleotides not matched to a gene: 16. Germline V gene lookup returns CDR1 MDHEN and CDR2 SYDVKM. This CDR3 comprises 17 residues. The CDR3 nucleotides are TGTGCCAGCACCCCGCTGGTCGCGGGAGCTGGGACAGATACGCAGTATTTT. As protein: CASTPLVAGAGTDTQYF.

This clonotype came up many times. The gene calls are TRBV4-2 and TRBJ1-1, with 8 nucleotides matching TRBD1. V lost 3 bases, J lost 3 bases, and 6 bases stayed unmatched. The CDR3 has 15 residues. Germline CDR1 is LGHNA and CDR2 is YNFKEQ. The CDR3 nucleotides read TGTGCCAGCAGCCACGCGACAGGGGTAGACACTGAAGCTTTCTTT. Protein product: CASSHATGVDTEAFF.

This clonotype was recorded many times. The chain combines TRBV11-2 with TRBJ2-7; 7 bases agree with TRBD2. V trimming: 3 bases; J trimming: 0 bases; junction bases outside the gene matches: 5. The CDR3 extends over 15 amino acids. In germline, CDR1 is SGHAT, CDR2 FQNNGV. CDR3 amino acids: CASSFRASGSYEQYF. The DNA for the CDR3 is TGTGCCAGCAGCTTTCGGGCTAGCGGCTCCTACGAGCAGTACTTC. The complete variable domain, with remaining parts taken from reference TRBV11-2 and TRBJ2-7, reads EAGVAQSPRYKIIEKRQSVAFWCNPISGHATLYWYQQILGQGPKLLIQFQNNGVVDDSQLPKDRFSAERLKGVDSTLKIQPAKLEDSAVYLCASSFRASGSYEQYFGPGTRLTVT.

This clonotype was found a few times. The chain is built from TRBV6-5 and TRBJ1-2; D unclear. The CDR3 runs to 14 residues. CDR1 MNHEY and CDR2 SVGAGI come from the germline V gene. Trimming removed 6 bases from V and 8 bases from J, with 19 bases in between. The CDR3, as DNA: TGTGCCAGCAGCTTATATCGGACGGCCCAAGGCTACACCTTC. It translates to CASSLYRTAQGYTF.

The CDR3 bases are TGTGCCAGCAGTGAAGCGGGACAGGACTTCTACGAGCAGTACTTC. Amino acid sequence: CASSEAGQDFYEQYF. V is TRBV6-1 and J is TRBJ2-7; 8 nucleotides agree with TRBD1. CDR1 MNHNS and CDR2 SASEGT come from the germline V gene. With 0 bases clipped from V and 3 bases from J, the junction kept 4 bases outside the gene matches. The CDR3 is 15 amino acids.

This clonotype appeared many times. V and J are TRBV6-9 and TRBJ2-3; maybe TRBD2 (6 bases). Germline V CDR1 and CDR2: MNHGY, SVAAGI. The CDR3 spans 11 residues. Trimming removed 7 bases at V and 6 bases at J, with 8 bases between. The DNA of the CDR3 is TGTGCCAGCACTCGGGGGGATACGCAGTATTTT. Encoded protein: CASTRGDTQYF.

A remark on this clonotype: Because it lacks the conserved phenylalanine or tryptophan at the end, this CDR3 is likely a read error. The chain combines TRBV10-3 with TRBJ2-4; no clear D. The CDR3 sequence is 13 residues long. Between the trimmed V and J ends, which lost 7 bases and 6 bases, there was a span of 13 bases. Germline-derived CDR1 and CDR2 are ENHRY and SYGVKD. The CDR3 reads CAINSQTGNIQYL. The CDR3 coding sequence is TGTGCCATCAATAGCCAGACGGGAAACATTCAGTACCTC.

In this sample, this clonotype turned up many times. V usage is TRBV27 and J usage is TRBJ2-2; D unclear. Germline-derived CDR1 and CDR2 are MNHEY and SMNVEV (reference sequence). The CDR3 runs to 15 residues. Trimming pared 3 bases from V and 2 bases from J, leaving 10 bases between. CDR3 protein: CASSLNSKNTGELFF. The CDR3 region has the DNA TGTGCCAGCAGTTTGAACTCAAAAAACACCGGGGAGCTGTTTTTT.

This clonotype was recorded a few times. The V and J genes are TRBV7-2 and TRBJ2-7; no clear D. CDR1 is SGHTA and CDR2 is FQGNSA in the germline V gene. Trimming took off 3 bases at V and 0 bases at J, with 12 bases between the two ends. The CDR3 covers 15 residues. The CDR3 region is CASSFRGALSYEQYF. CDR3 bases: TGTGCCAGCAGCTTCCGAGGTGCCCTCTCCTACGAGCAGTACTTC.

The gene calls are TRBV7-9 and TRBJ1-6; D might be TRBD1 (5 bases). Germline assignment: CDR1 SEHNR and CDR2 FQNEAQ (reference sequence). V shed 0 bases and J shed 8 bases, with 11 bases lying between them. The CDR3 extends over 15 amino acids. CDR3 in amino acids: CASSLAGVGDSPLHF. CDR3 DNA: TGTGCCAGCAGCTTAGCGGGGGTAGGGGATTCACCCCTCCACTTT.

CDR3 in DNA: TGTGCCAGCAGTTCAGGGAAACCCGCCGGGGAGCTGTTTTTT. It specifies CASSSGKPAGELFF. The chain links TRBV12-3 or TRBV12-4 to TRBJ2-2; D possibly corresponds to TRBD1 (5 bases). V shed 4 bases and J shed 6 bases, with 12 bases lying between them. The CDR3 runs to 14 residues.

This clonotype was observed a handful of times. V is TRBV27 and J is TRBJ2-7, with 7 bases matching TRBD1. With V trimmed by 1 base and J by 5 bases, 11 bases remained unmatched. This CDR3 is 16 amino acids long. Germline CDR1 MNHEY, CDR2 SMNVEV (reference sequence). As DNA, the CDR3 is TGTGCCAGCAGTTTATGGGCAGGGGGTCCCAGTCACGAGCAGTACTTC. Protein sequence: CASSLWAGGPSHEQYF.